These 22 T cell receptor beta chains were sequenced from one sample in a study of blood T cells in healthy people across ages. Primers used in a second PCR of about 6 to 11 cycles were a sample-barcoded 5' primer and a J-beta primer mix. Using its own MiXCR run on the 5' RACE reads, TCRdb lists one record per CDR3 protein. The table includes approximately 800,000 distinct CDR3 sequences, 30% to 45% detected once. The source material was blood. These receptors were obtained from a young man in good health.

This clonotype was counted a few times. The chain carries TRBV5-6 and TRBJ2-1; D ambiguous. The CDR3 runs to 13 residues. V was clipped by 8 bases and J by 5 bases, with 14 bases between them. Germline CDR1 SGHDT, CDR2 YYEEEE. Here the CDR3 DNA reads TGTGCCAGTACTACCGGGCCGGACAATGAGCAGTTCTTC. Protein product: CASTTGPDNEQFF.

This clonotype was counted only a few times. V gene TRBV7-2 combines with J gene TRBJ2-3; 8 nucleotides agree with TRBD2. Germline CDR1 reads SGHTA; CDR2 reads FQGNSA. After removal of 5 bases from V and 2 bases from J, the junction contained 12 bases not matched to a gene. The CDR3 length is 17 residues. Here the CDR3 reads CASSPLAGGPATDTQYF. As DNA, the CDR3 is TGTGCCAGCAGCCCCCTGGCGGGGGGCCCTGCCACAGATACGCAGTATTTT.

This chain uses TRBV20-1 with TRBJ2-1, with 7 bases lining up with TRBD2. TRBJ2-7 matches the DNA end more closely, so the J call is doubtful. The CDR3 runs to 15 residues. In germline, CDR1 is DFQATT, CDR2 SNEGSKA (reference sequence). The CDR3 nucleotides are TGCAGTGCCTCTTCGAGCGGGGACTCCTACAATGAGCAGTACTTC. Protein: CSASSSGDSYNEQYF.

The table lists this clonotype with a few counts. This chain uses TRBV6-2 or TRBV6-3 with TRBJ1-2, with 8 bases that match TRBD1. J was trimmed by 1 base and V by 5 bases; bases with no gene match: 6. Germline values: CDR1 MNHEY, CDR2 SVGEGT. The CDR3 totals 15 residues. CDR3 residues: CASSPLDRVNYGYTF. The CDR3 bases are TGTGCCAGCAGTCCTCTGGACAGGGTTAACTATGGCTACACCTTC.

The chain has TRBV5-6 and TRBJ2-4; D gene unclear. The CDR3 extends over 14 amino acids. The germline gives CDR1 SGHDT, CDR2 YYEEEE. V lost 1 base and J 8 bases, leaving 13 bases between the germline ends. The CDR3 sequence is CASSLQQEMYIQYF. The CDR3 nucleotides read TGTGCCAGCAGCTTGCAGCAGGAGATGTACATTCAGTACTTC.

This clonotype was counted a few times. V is TRBV20-1 and J is TRBJ2-7; TRBD2 is a possible D gene (6 bases). Trimming removed 0 bases at V and 6 bases at J, with 15 bases between. The CDR3 sequence is 14 residues long. Per the germline V gene, CDR1 is DFQATT and CDR2 is SNEGSKA (reference sequence). CDR3 protein: CSARDRLVSGEQYF. The CDR3 DNA follows: TGCAGTGCTAGAGATAGACTAGTGTCAGGCGAGCAGTACTTC.

V usage is TRBV19 and J usage is TRBJ1-1; D unclear. Deletions cut 5 bases from V and 10 bases from J, with 14 bases between. The CDR3 loop spans 12 amino acids. CDR1 and CDR2 from the germline V gene are LNHDA and SQIVND (reference sequence). CDR3 protein: CASSPGRGSAFF. DNA of the CDR3: TGTGCCAGTAGTCCCGGCCGGGGTTCAGCTTTCTTT.

V gene TRBV12-3 or TRBV12-4 combines with J gene TRBJ2-7, with 8 bases fitting TRBD1. The CDR3 spans 14 residues. J was trimmed by 10 bases and V by 3 bases; bases with no gene match: 11. CDR3 bases: TGTGCCAGCAGTTTTAGGACAGGGACCCGCGAACAGTACTTC. Its translation: CASSFRTGTREQYF.

Ten or more counts support this clonotype. The CDR3 reads CSASNRFSYEQYF. For the CDR3, the DNA is TGCAGTGCTAGTAACCGGTTCTCCTACGAGCAGTACTTC. This chain connects TRBV20-1 to TRBJ2-7; no firm D call. The germline V gene has CDR1 DFQATT and CDR2 SNEGSKA (reference sequence). Trimming removed 3 bases from V and 0 bases from J, with 9 bases in between. The CDR3 sequence is 13 residues long.

The chain carries TRBV9 and TRBJ1-5, with D hard to call. In germline, CDR1 is SGDLS, CDR2 YYNGEE. The CDR3 has 15 amino acids. The germline V and J ends were trimmed by 0 bases and 7 bases, with 14 bases remaining between them. As DNA, the CDR3 is TGTGCCAGCAGCGTAGGGGCATGGGAAGGGCAGCCCCAGCATTTT. Its translation: CASSVGAWEGQPQHF.

This clonotype was observed a single time. This chain uses TRBV29-1 with TRBJ2-5; 7 bases match TRBD1. J lost 7 bases, V lost 1 base, and 12 bases had no gene match. In germline, CDR1 is SQVTM, CDR2 ANQGSEA. This CDR3 has 15 residues. The CDR3, as DNA: TGCAGCGTTGAAGGGGGACAGCCTCTTGGGGGGACCCAGTACTTC. Residues: CSVEGGQPLGGTQYF.

This clonotype has a count of ten or more. The chain uses TRBV10-3 and TRBJ2-3; maybe TRBD1 (6 bases). CDR3 length: 15 residues. Germline V gene lookup returns CDR1 ENHRY and CDR2 SYGVKD. V was pared by 2 bases and J by 2 bases, with 11 bases between. CDR3 amino acids: CAISEEGTLTDTQYF. The CDR3 nucleotides read TGTGCCATCAGTGAGGAAGGGACACTCACAGATACGCAGTATTTT.

This clonotype is a singleton in its sample. Given a much more abundant clone one base away, this may be a read error. This sequence joins TRBV20-1 and TRBJ2-1, with 9 bases matching TRBD2. Trimming cost V 7 bases and J 10 bases; bases outside gene matches: 14. Looked up from germline, CDR1 is DFQATT and CDR2 is SNEGSKA (reference sequence). The CDR3 is made up of 14 amino acids. The CDR3 spells CSVRRLADSYEQFF. CDR3 sequence (DNA): TGCAGTGTAAGGCGACTAGCGGACTCCTACGAGCAGTTCTTC.

This clonotype has only a few counts. J is TRBJ2-3 and V is TRBV20-1; tentative D call: TRBD1 (5 bases). Per the germline V gene, CDR1 is DFQATT and CDR2 is SNEGSKA (reference sequence). V lost 3 bases, J lost 0 bases, and 19 bases lay in between. The length of the CDR3 is 17 residues. DNA for the CDR3: TGCAGTGCTAGCGAAAAGCAGGGCGCTTTTAGCACAGATACGCAGTATTTT. It codes for CSASEKQGAFSTDTQYF.

The chain links TRBV4-3 to TRBJ2-2; D is perhaps TRBD1 (7 bases). V was clipped by 2 bases and J by 4 bases, with 14 bases between them. The CDR3 contains 16 residues. Germline V gene sequence: CDR1 LGHNA, CDR2 YSLEER. The DNA of the CDR3 is TGCGCCAGCAGCCAAACGACAGGGAGGAGCACCGGGGAGCTGTTTTTT. This gives the protein CASSQTTGRSTGELFF.

The chain links TRBV20-1 to TRBJ2-7, with 10 bases that match TRBD1. The CDR3 is made up of 13 amino acids. Looked up from germline, CDR1 is DFQATT and CDR2 is SNEGSKA (reference sequence). V lost 3 bases and J lost 3; bases outside the gene matches: 2. The DNA of the CDR3 is TGCAGTGCTAGGACAGGGGGCTTCTACGAGCAGTACTTC. Translating it yields CSARTGGFYEQYF.

This clonotype was recorded a few times. The rearrangement uses TRBV10-3 and TRBJ2-5; possibly TRBD2 for D (5 bases). This CDR3 is built from 14 residues. Trimming shortened V by 2 bases and J by 3 bases, and 10 bases separated the two germline ends. The germline gives CDR1 ENHRY, CDR2 SYGVKD. CDR3 coding DNA: TGTGCCATCAGTGAGGGACGGCGGGAAGAGACCCAGTACTTC. This gives the protein CAISEGRREETQYF.

This clonotype was found a few times. The chain couples TRBV20-1 to TRBJ2-1; D might be TRBD1 (5 bases). Between the trimmed V and J ends, which lost 6 bases and 6 bases, there was a span of 18 bases. This CDR3 is 14 amino acids long. The germline V gene has CDR1 DFQATT and CDR2 SNEGSKA (reference sequence). This CDR3 reads CSARPGRVINEQFF. CDR3 coding DNA: TGCAGTGCGCGCCCCGGCAGGGTCATCAATGAGCAGTTCTTC.

This clonotype was found a few times. V is TRBV12-3 or TRBV12-4 and J is TRBJ2-3; 16 bases agree with TRBD2. CDR3 size: 15 residues. V lost 6 bases, J lost 6 bases, and 3 bases stayed unmatched. CDR3 DNA: TGTGCCAGCAGGGGGACTAGCGGGGGGGCCGATACGCAGTATTTT. Translation: CASRGTSGGADTQYF.

This clonotype was detected ten times or more. This rearrangement joins TRBV20-1 to TRBJ2-3; no reliable D call. Trimming stripped 0 bases from V and 4 bases from J, with 8 bases between. The CDR3 covers 13 residues. Per the germline V gene, CDR1 is DFQATT and CDR2 is SNEGSKA (reference sequence). Written as DNA, the CDR3 is TGCAGTGCTAGAGACGAGATTTCAGATACGCAGTATTTT. Its protein is CSARDEISDTQYF.

The V call is TRBV20-1, the J call TRBJ2-3, with 8 nucleotides matching TRBD1. Germline CDR1 and CDR2: DFQATT and SNEGSKA (reference sequence). This CDR3 comprises 15 residues. V dropped 6 bases and J dropped 5; count of bases not matched to a gene: 13. The CDR3 region has the DNA TGCAGTGCCAATCACGGACAGGGAGGCTTAGATACGCAGTATTTT. Protein sequence: CSANHGQGGLDTQYF.

This chain uses TRBV12-3 or TRBV12-4 with TRBJ1-1; tentative D call: TRBD1 (5 bases). This CDR3 region has 17 residues. V was cut by 4 bases and J by 3 bases, with 21 bases left in between. The CDR3 loop reads CASSSSGGFPGDTEAFF. CDR3 in DNA: TGTGCCAGCAGTTCCTCCGGGGGGTTCCCAGGCGACACTGAAGCTTTCTTT.